Presented here are 2 T cell receptor beta chains from one specimen sequenced in a study of T cell repertoires in cytomegalovirus infection. From the reads, TCRdb called clonotypes with MiXCR, one entry per CDR3 protein. The table has around 340,000 distinct CDR3 sequences, around 29% seen once. For these TCRs, the target antigens are not known. Sequenced material: cultured PBMCs, taken from culture after CMV antigen stimulation. These receptors originate from a human donor in good health (CMV status not recorded). Some clones in this sample may be carry-over from other donors' samples.

This clonotype showed up just a few times. As DNA, the CDR3 is TGTGCCAGCAGGGGGACAGGGTACACCGGGGAGCTGTTTTTT. Amino acid sequence: CASRGTGYTGELFF. The J gene is TRBJ2-2, the V gene TRBV6-5, with TRBD1 identical over 9 bases. CDR1 and CDR2 from the germline V gene are MNHEY and SVGAGI. V lost 6 bases, J lost 3 bases, and 2 bases stayed unmatched. There are 14 residues in the CDR3.

This clonotype was counted at least ten times. The rearrangement uses TRBV7-7 and TRBJ2-3; 8 bases align to TRBD2. The CDR3 sequence is 18 residues long. Germline CDR1 reads SSHAT; CDR2 reads FNYEAQ (reference sequence). The junction had 14 bases not matched to a gene; V was cut back by 0 bases and J by 6 bases. CDR3 loop: CASSLAHRSGGPPDTQYF. The CDR3 coding sequence is TGTGCCAGCAGCTTAGCGCATAGGAGCGGGGGACCCCCGGATACGCAGTATTTT.